This TCR beta chain originates from a study of blood T cell repertoires in COVID-19. The overall study: The United States, Italy and Spain supplied acute and convalescent COVID-19 samples.

This CDR3 has 14 residues. V lost 5 bases, J lost 5 bases, and 16 bases lay in between. The germline gives CDR1 MNHEY, CDR2 SVGEGT. This table comes from immunoSEQ multiplex PCR, and its TCRdb copy is limited to in-frame clones, with some not included. Of 300,000 to 400,000 clones in the sample, 88% are singletons; the top ten hold 0.95% to 1%. The genes are TRBV6-2 or TRBV6-3 and TRBJ2-7; no definite D call. This receptor was identified in a woman in her twenties or thirties with acute COVID-19. Sequenced material: PBMCs or T cells enriched from blood (not recorded which). CDR3 nucleotide sequence: TGTGCCAGCAGTATCAGCGAGGTTCGGAACGAGCAGTACTTC. Translating gives CASSISEVRNEQYF.